One sample yielded the 8 T cell receptor beta chains listed below, sequenced in a study of control samples from healthy donors and cancer patients. Only in-frame clones appear in the TCRdb table, and some are missing; sequencing was by immunoSEQ multiplex PCR. The sample yields 150,000 to 200,000 clones, around 91% seen once. The sequenced material came from blood. The receptors originated from a woman aged 50 to 60 in good health.

This clone was detected only once. The V and J genes are TRBV7-2 and TRBJ2-7; the D gene could be TRBD1 or TRBD2 (6 bases each). The CDR3 is 14 residues long. Trimming removed 1 base from V and 4 bases from J, with 11 bases in between. Germline CDR1 SGHTA, CDR2 FQGNSA. The CDR3 sequence is CASSLDGGAYEQYF. In nucleotides, the CDR3 is TGTGCCAGCAGCTTAGACGGGGGCGCGTACGAGCAGTACTTC.

The chain combines TRBV7-2 with TRBJ2-2; D may match TRBD1 or TRBD2 (5 bases each). The V gene's germline CDR1 is SGHTA and CDR2 FQGNSA. The germline V and J ends were trimmed by 3 bases and 6 bases, with 11 bases remaining between them. There are 14 residues in the CDR3. The CDR3 spells CASSFRASSGELFF. The CDR3, as DNA: TGTGCCAGCAGCTTCAGGGCTAGCTCCGGGGAGCTGTTTTTT.

CDR3 region: CASSLAGQGTEAFF. The CDR3 DNA sequence: TGCGCCAGCAGCTTGGCGGGACAGGGGACTGAAGCTTTCTTT. The chain joins TRBV5-1 to TRBJ1-1; 10 bases are a match to TRBD1. The germline V gene has CDR1 SGHRS and CDR2 YFSETQ. The CDR3 is 14 residues long. Trimming at V came to 0 bases and at J to 5 bases, leaving 1 base not matched to a gene.

This chain links TRBV19 with TRBJ1-1, with TRBD1 as a possible D gene (6 bases). This CDR3 spans 13 amino acids. Germline V gives CDR1 LNHDA, CDR2 SQIVND (reference sequence). Trimming cost V 5 bases and J 7 bases, with 14 bases left between them. Here the CDR3 reads CASSADGQLEAFF. The CDR3 DNA reads TGTGCCAGTAGTGCCGACGGACAGCTTGAAGCTTTCTTT.

The chain combines TRBV18 with TRBJ1-2; D uncertain. Germline values: CDR1 KGHSH, CDR2 LQKENI. V shed 2 bases and J shed 3 bases, with 10 bases lying between them. The CDR3 is 14 amino acids. CDR3 sequence reads: CASSPRSADYGYTF. DNA for the CDR3: TGTGCCAGCTCACCAAGGAGTGCGGACTATGGCTACACCTTC.

The chain couples TRBV20-1 to TRBJ1-4, with D possibly matching TRBD1 (5 bases). CDR3 length: 14 residues. V was trimmed by 3 bases and J by 3 bases, leaving 11 bases between them. Per the germline V gene, CDR1 is DFQATT and CDR2 is SNEGSKA (reference sequence). CDR3 in DNA: TGCAGTGCTAGTAACGGGGGAGCTAATGAAAAACTGTTTTTT. Translated, it gives CSASNGGANEKLFF.

The DNA of the CDR3 is TGTGCCAGCAGCTCCACGTTGAAGAGTTCACCCCTCCACTTT. Translation gives CASSSTLKSSPLHF. V gene TRBV7-2 combines with J gene TRBJ1-6; no reliable D call. This CDR3 comprises 14 residues. V was pared by 4 bases and J by 9 bases, with 13 bases between. Germline V gene lookup returns CDR1 SGHTA and CDR2 FQGNSA. The full variable domain, rest sourced from reference TRBV7-2 and TRBJ1-6, is GAGVSQSPSNKVTEKGKDVELRCDPISGHTALYWYRQSLGQGLEFLIYFQGNSAPDKSGLPSDRFSAERTGGSVSTLTIQRTQQEDSAVYLCASSSTLKSSPLHFGNGTRLTVT.

The CDR3 spells CASSFGTVANYGYTF. In DNA, the CDR3 is TGTGCCAGCAGTTTCGGGACAGTAGCTAACTATGGCTACACCTTC. The chain uses TRBV28 and TRBJ1-2; TRBD1 aligns across 7 bases. Germline V gene lookup returns CDR1 MDHEN and CDR2 SYDVKM. CDR3 length: 15 residues. With V trimmed by 3 bases and J by 0 bases, 4 bases remained unmatched.